Ten or more counts support the clone carrying this T cell receptor (beta chain). Its antigen is currently unknown. Looked up from germline, CDR1 is SQVTM and CDR2 is ANQGSEA. After removal of 5 bases from V and 3 bases from J, the junction contained 1 base not matched to a gene. The CDR3 is 11 residues long. Time point defined: newly diagnosed GD, antithyroid drugs for less than 3 months. PBMCs provided the RNA from which the TCR library was made. It was American Thyroid Association guidelines that determined Graves' disease diagnosis. The authors drew patients from an endocrinology department in Xi'an, China. Libraries of TCR beta came from iRepertoire HTBI primers plus Arm-PCR of CDR3 regions. One entry per CDR3 protein, called by TCRdb with MiXCR from the multiplex PCR reads. The data contain about 200,000 distinct CDR3 sequences, 15% to 20% of them seen just once; the ten biggest clones take up about 20%.

The data stem from a study of regulatory T cells in long-lasting Graves disease. Study results and caveats: Favored gene segments in persistent disease were TRBV28, TRBJ1-2 and TRBJ2-5.

Sequenced here: peripheral blood mononuclear cells (PBMCs), sampled at new diagnosis, from a patient treated with antithyroid drugs. The chain joins TRBV29-1 to TRBJ2-7, with 7 bases fitting TRBD1. This clonotype was obtained from a female donor with Graves disease. CDR3 bases: TGCAGCGTTCGGGACAGCTACGAGCAGTACTTC. Protein product: CSVRDSYEQYF.